There are many counts of the clone carrying this T cell receptor (beta chain). No antigen is known for it. Per the germline V gene, CDR1 is MNHEY and CDR2 is SMNVEV (reference sequence). CDR3 size: 15 residues. Trimming pared 8 bases from V and 2 bases from J, leaving 17 bases between. This sample is part of a study of regulatory T cells in long-lasting Graves disease. About the research overall: Those Graves' patients who were newly diagnosed had been on antithyroid drugs under 3 months.

Time point noted: newly diagnosed GD, antithyroid drugs for less than 3 months. From RNA extracted from PBMCs, the TCR library was made. Per American Thyroid Association guidelines, Graves' disease was diagnosed. Findings and caveats of the study: Persistent Graves' patients showed a TCR diversity that was lower than that of newly diagnosed ones. The small sample size may have reduced accuracy.

TCR beta libraries were built with iRepertoire HTBI primers and Arm-PCR of CDR3 regions. MiXCR, run by TCRdb on the multiplex PCR reads, gives a single entry per CDR3 protein. The sample carries 380,000 or so distinct CDR3 sequences, 15% to 20% recorded once. The sample was also reused in another study, on T cells in Graves' hyperthyroidism and ophthalmopathy.

The material was peripheral blood mononuclear cells (PBMCs), obtained at new diagnosis, from a patient treated with antithyroid drugs. The chain joins TRBV27 to TRBJ2-3; the D call may be TRBD1 or TRBD2 (5 bases each). The source of this sequence is a woman younger than 30 with Graves disease. The chain's CDR3 is CASRRLGDLTDTQYF. CDR3 nucleotide sequence: TGTGCCAGCCGTCGACTGGGGGACCTCACAGATACGCAGTATTTT.